The present T cell receptor beta chain was sequenced within a study of blood T cell repertoires in COVID-19. In the authors' workflow: Amplification from reference gene primers served as the basis for estimated nucleated cell counts. TCRdb keeps only in-frame clones here, not all; method: immunoSEQ multiplex PCR. V and J calls plus clone size are reproduced from that table; the DNA served to infer D and trimming. The table includes 350,000 to 550,000 clones, 80% to 90% detected once. With 3 bases clipped from V and 5 bases from J, the junction kept 8 bases outside the gene matches. The CDR3 covers 17 residues. Germline V lookup: CDR1 LNHDA, CDR2 SQIVND (reference sequence).

This receptor was obtained from a young man who had recovered from COVID-19. Sequencing used PBMCs or T cells enriched from blood (not recorded which). The chain carries TRBV19 and TRBJ2-2; 11 bases align to TRBD1. CDR3 in amino acids: CASSILTGTGGTGELFF. In nucleotides, the CDR3 is TGTGCCAGTAGTATCCTAACCGGGACAGGGGGGACCGGGGAGCTGTTTTTT. Full variable domain (outside the CDR3, taken from reference TRBV19 and TRBJ2-2): DGGITQSPKYLFRKEGQNVTLSCEQNLNHDAMYWYRQDPGQGLRLIYYSQIVNDFQKGDIAEGYSVSREKKESFPLTVTSAQKNPTAFYLCASSILTGTGGTGELFFGEGSRLTVL.